One and the same sample provided the 4 T cell receptor beta chains below, sequenced in a study of shared clonotypes between healthy human individuals. This table comes from immunoSEQ multiplex PCR, and its TCRdb copy is limited to in-frame clones, with some not included. The sample has roughly 2.6 million clones, 85% to 95% seen once. Source material: naive CD4+ T cells sorted from blood. Specified subset: CD45RA+ positively selected. The receptors were gathered from a young man in good health.

This chain joins TRBV19 and TRBJ1-1; TRBD1 aligns across 9 bases. Germline CDR1 reads LNHDA; CDR2 reads SQIVND (reference sequence). The CDR3 has 14 amino acids. V shed 6 bases and J 4 bases; nucleotides not matched to a gene: 6. The CDR3 here is CASSLPGQGTEAFF. CDR3 bases: TGTGCCAGTAGCCTCCCGGGACAGGGCACTGAAGCTTTCTTT. The full variable domain, its missing parts supplied by reference TRBV19 and TRBJ1-1, is DGGITQSPKYLFRKEGQNVTLSCEQNLNHDAMYWYRQDPGQGLRLIYYSQIVNDFQKGDIAEGYSVSREKKESFPLTVTSAQKNPTAFYLCASSLPGQGTEAFFGQGTRLTVV.

The gene calls are TRBV25-1 and TRBJ1-3; perhaps TRBD1 as D (6 bases). Trimming removed 4 bases from V and 7 bases from J, with 17 bases in between. This CDR3 has 15 amino acids. Germline-derived CDR1 and CDR2 are MGHDK and SYGVNS. CDR3 sequence: CASSAPGGVGNTIYF. CDR3 DNA sequence: TGTGCCAGCAGTGCTCCGGGGGGCGTTGGTAACACCATATATTTT.

In this sample, this clone turned up once. The rearrangement links TRBV11-2 to TRBJ1-4; D is unclear. V shed 1 base and J shed 7 bases, with 13 bases lying between them. CDR3 length: 15 amino acids. The germline V gene encodes CDR1 SGHAT and CDR2 FQNNGV. CDR3 region: CASSLGPSTGEKLFF. CDR3 sequence (DNA): TGTGCCAGCAGCTTAGGTCCCTCAACCGGTGAAAAACTGTTTTTT.

The CDR3 spells CSVDGRLAGNTIYF. CDR3 nucleotide sequence: TGCAGCGTTGACGGCAGGCTGGCAGGAAACACCATATATTTT. The chain is built from TRBV29-1 and TRBJ1-3; D is unclear. V was clipped by 3 bases and J by 4 bases, with 13 bases between them. This CDR3 contains 14 residues. CDR1 and CDR2 (germline): SQVTM, ANQGSEA.